Described below is a single T cell receptor (beta chain) sequence and its context. Its antigen is unidentified. Mixed chimerism was transient after nonmyeloablative marrow transplants from related graft donors. Thawed PBMCs were FACS-sorted into unstimulated CD4+CD25+CD127- regulatory T cells, CD4+CD25- non-regulatory cells, CD4 and CD8 cells. Looked up from germline, CDR1 is DFQATT and CDR2 is SNEGSKA (reference sequence). The CDR3 runs 11 residues. Trimming pared 3 bases from V and 7 bases from J, leaving 9 bases between. The data belong to a study of Tregs in tolerant kidney transplant recipients. Overall study results and limits: Tregs expanded with activated donor B cells seemed most donor-specific.

Clones were read by immunoSEQ multiplex PCR, and TCRdb kept only the in-frame ones, dropping some. This table holds some 21,000 clones, about 85% found once. This specimen was CD8+ T cells from blood (PBMCs), taken 6 months after the transplant. The receptor's source is a human patient who received a combined kidney and bone marrow transplant. Some T cells may be provided by the graft donor. This chain uses TRBV20-1 with TRBJ1-2, with D hard to call. The CDR3 coding sequence is TGCAGTGCTAGCGTGTATCCTGGCTACACCTTC. Protein sequence: CSASVYPGYTF.